One TCR beta chain is described in this entry. No antigen is known for it. This sample was included in a study of T cell repertoires in cytomegalovirus infection. TCRdb re-called the reads with MiXCR, one entry per CDR3 protein. The table shows approximately 990,000 distinct CDR3 sequences, with about 33% occurring only once. Looked up from germline, CDR1 is LNHDA and CDR2 is SQIVND (reference sequence). This CDR3 region has 18 residues. V dropped 4 bases and J dropped 5; count of bases not matched to a gene: 17. The study, taken as a whole, reports: Clonotypes of TCR beta that were HLA-C-restricted and CMV-specific dominated the ex vivo response.

The rearrangement joins TRBV19 to TRBJ2-3; TRBD1 agrees at 8 bases. The source was cultured CD8+ T cells from PBMCs, collected from culture after CMV antigen stimulation. The clonotype originates from a human donor in good health (CMV status not recorded). Some clones in this sample may be carry-over from other donors' samples. Here the CDR3 reads CASSSEDRVTGSIDTQYF. Written as DNA, the CDR3 is TGTGCCAGTAGTAGCGAGGACAGGGTGACGGGGTCAATAGATACGCAGTATTTT.